This entry lists 28 T cell receptor beta chains sequenced from one sample in a study of blood T cell repertoires in COVID-19 (dated by TCRdb to between 2020 and 2021). The library was generated by the immunoSEQ multiplex PCR assay. Drawn from immuneACCESS, this table holds only the in-frame rearrangements with V and J called that TCRdb kept. Clones are partly lost; checked studies trace under half to an unresolved V gene and leave the rest unexplained. Present in this sample are 140,000 to 150,000 clones, around 90% of which were seen just once. The ten most abundant clones make up 0.9% to 0.95% of the sample. Material for sequencing was peripheral blood. The receptors were sampled from a woman aged 45-59 years with acute or convalescent COVID-19.

This chain connects TRBV5-4 to TRBJ2-1; 8 nucleotides match TRBD2. The CDR3 runs to 15 residues. Germline lookup yields CDR1 SGHNT and CDR2 YYREEE (reference sequence). V lost 0 bases, J lost 8 bases, and 7 bases stayed unmatched. This chain's CDR3 is CASSLESSGWDEQFF. The CDR3, as DNA: TGTGCCAGCAGCTTGGAGTCTAGCGGGTGGGATGAGCAGTTCTTC.

The sample holds one count of this clone. The chain carries TRBV20-1 and TRBJ2-2, with D maybe TRBD2 (6 bases). The CDR3 is 15 amino acids. Germline values: CDR1 DFQATT, CDR2 SNEGSKA (reference sequence). V lost 3 bases to trimming and J lost 6 bases, with 17 bases between them. CDR3 DNA sequence: TGCAGTGCTAGTACCGGGAGTTTCTTAGCCGGGGAGCTGTTTTTT. It translates to CSASTGSFLAGELFF.

The J gene is TRBJ1-3, the V gene TRBV18; 7 bases align to TRBD1. The ends lost 4 bases at V and 0 bases at J; junction bases unmatched: 9. Germline CDR1 reads KGHSH; CDR2 reads LQKENI. CDR3 length: 17 amino acids. The CDR3 loop is CASSLSGQPFSGNTIYF. Here the CDR3 DNA reads TGTGCCAGCTCACTGTCGGGACAGCCCTTCTCTGGAAACACCATATATTTT.

The chain joins TRBV2 to TRBJ1-5; TRBD1 might be the D (5 bases). With 3 bases removed from V and 6 bases from J, the gap between germline ends came to 18 bases. The CDR3 loop spans 16 amino acids. The V gene's germline CDR1 is SNHLY and CDR2 FYNNEI. The CDR3: CASSEEGPIQGQPQHF. Here the CDR3 DNA reads TGTGCCAGCAGTGAGGAGGGGCCGATCCAGGGTCAGCCCCAGCATTTT.

In DNA, the CDR3 is TGTGCCAGCTCAGCGCAGGGGGATGAAGCTTTCTTT. Protein product: CASSAQGDEAFF. V usage is TRBV18 and J usage is TRBJ1-1; the match to TRBD1 covers 7 bases. The V gene's germline CDR1 is KGHSH and CDR2 LQKENI. The CDR3 runs to 12 residues. After removal of 5 bases from V and 7 bases from J, the junction contained 4 bases not matched to a gene.

V and J are TRBV10-1 and TRBJ1-1; perhaps TRBD1 as D (5 bases). The CDR3 runs to 13 residues. CDR1 and CDR2 from the germline V gene are WNHNN and SYGVQD (reference sequence). V dropped 3 bases and J dropped 3 bases, with 8 bases sitting between them. The CDR3 here is CASSDSGDTEAFF. Here the CDR3 DNA reads TGCGCCAGCAGTGACTCGGGGGACACTGAAGCTTTCTTT.

This rearrangement joins TRBV24-1 to TRBJ2-1, with 8 nucleotides matching TRBD1. V lost 4 bases and J lost 9; bases outside the gene matches: 13. Germline V gene lookup returns CDR1 KGHDR and CDR2 SFDVKD. There are 16 residues in the CDR3. The CDR3 protein is CATSDPPGGSISEQFF. The CDR3 DNA reads as TGTGCCACCAGTGACCCTCCAGGGGGCTCAATTAGTGAGCAGTTCTTC.

This clone has more than one count but fewer than ten. The rearrangement links TRBV4-1 to TRBJ1-5, with 8 bases identical to TRBD1. Per germline, CDR1 MGHRA and CDR2 YSYEKL. Trimming took 1 base from V and 1 from J; bases not matched to a gene: 3. CDR3 length: 16 residues. As DNA, the CDR3 is TGCGCCAGCAGCCAAGCAGGGGGCGCGAGCAATCAGCCCCAGCATTTT. Protein product: CASSQAGGASNQPQHF.

This chain joins TRBV25-1 and TRBJ1-1; weak D call: TRBD1 (6 bases). Trimming pared 6 bases from V and 5 bases from J, leaving 22 bases between. The germline gives CDR1 MGHDK, CDR2 SYGVNS. CDR3 length: 16 amino acids. The CDR3 DNA follows: TGTGCCAGCAGCCCACCGGGACATCTCGTAGGGACTGAAGCTTTCTTT. Amino acids: CASSPPGHLVGTEAFF.

The chain links TRBV30 to TRBJ1-2, with 9 bases lining up with TRBD1. Germline lookup yields CDR1 GTSNPN and CDR2 SVGIG (reference sequence). V lost 3 bases, J lost 5 bases, and 4 bases stayed unmatched. The CDR3 covers 13 residues. CDR3 coding DNA: TGTGCCTGGAGCACCGGGACAGGGTATGGCTACACCTTC. As protein: CAWSTGTGYGYTF. Based on the CDR3 plus reference TRBV30 and TRBJ1-2, the full variable domain is SQTIHQWPATLVQPVGSPLSLECTVEGTSNPNLYWYRQAAGRGLQLLFYSVGIGQISSEVPQNLSASRPQDRQFILSSKKLLLSDSGFYLCAWSTGTGYGYTFGSGTRLTVV.

The sample holds one count of this clone. The chain carries TRBV18 and TRBJ2-7; D is possibly TRBD1 (6 bases). The germline V and J ends were trimmed by 2 bases and 5 bases, with 13 bases remaining between them. Germline V gene sequence: CDR1 KGHSH, CDR2 LQKENI. This CDR3 region has 14 residues. CDR3: CASSPVRTVDEQYF. Here the CDR3 DNA reads TGTGCCAGCTCACCAGTCCGGACAGTCGACGAGCAGTACTTC.

The chain combines TRBV28 with TRBJ1-1; D perhaps matches TRBD1 (5 bases). Trimming removed 7 bases at V and 0 bases at J, with 15 bases between. CDR1 and CDR2 from the germline V gene are MDHEN and SYDVKM. The length of the CDR3 is 15 residues. The CDR3 nucleotides read TGTGCCAGCACCTTAGGTGACAGTCTGAACACTGAAGCTTTCTTT. Translation gives CASTLGDSLNTEAFF.

V gene TRBV9 combines with J gene TRBJ2-3, with D uncertain. The CDR3 covers 14 residues. From germline, CDR1 is SGDLS and CDR2 YYNGEE. Between the trimmed V and J ends, which lost 0 bases and 4 bases, there was a span of 9 bases. Written as DNA, the CDR3 is TGTGCCAGCAGCGTAGTAGTTGCGTCAGATACGCAGTATTTT. This gives the protein CASSVVVASDTQYF. Drawing the rest from reference TRBV9 and TRBJ2-3, the complete variable domain is DSGVTQTPKHLITATGQRVTLRCSPRSGDLSVYWYQQSLDQGLQFLIQYYNGEERAKGNILERFSAQQFPDLHSELNLSSLELGDSALYFCASSVVVASDTQYFGPGTRLTVL.

The chain links TRBV19 to TRBJ1-1; TRBD1 matches at 7 bases. V was clipped by 3 bases and J by 6 bases; unmatched bases: 10. The CDR3 contains 15 residues. Looked up from germline, CDR1 is LNHDA and CDR2 is SQIVND (reference sequence). CDR3 sequence reads: CASSIHAGGNPEAFF. The CDR3 nucleotides are TGTGCCAGTAGTATCCATGCAGGGGGAAATCCTGAAGCTTTCTTT.

This clone was counted between two and nine times. The rearrangement uses TRBV7-9 and TRBJ2-3; TRBD2 matches 7 bases. Germline V gene data show CDR1 as SEHNR and CDR2 as FQNEAQ (reference sequence). The CDR3 is made up of 14 amino acids. V lost 3 bases to trimming and J lost 2 bases; unmatched junction nucleotides: 2. CDR3 residues: CASSLGGYTDTQYF. The CDR3 coding sequence is TGTGCCAGCAGCTTGGGGGGGTACACAGATACGCAGTATTTT.

J is TRBJ2-1 and V is TRBV19, with TRBD1 identical over 7 bases. CDR1 is LNHDA, CDR2 SQIVND, per germline (reference sequence). The CDR3 totals 15 residues. V shed 3 bases and J 6 bases; nucleotides not matched to a gene: 8. CDR3 bases: TGTGCCAGTAGTATCTGGGGACAGCTCCTCAATGAGCAGTTCTTC. Translation: CASSIWGQLLNEQFF.

This clone came up once. The identical CDR3 is also encoded by other nucleotide sequences in the sample. The chain carries TRBV12-3 or TRBV12-4 and TRBJ1-1; D is perhaps TRBD1 (5 bases). This CDR3 is 13 amino acids long. Between the trimmed V and J ends, which lost 3 bases and 5 bases, there was a span of 10 bases. CDR3 in amino acids: CASSFGGDTEAFF. The CDR3 DNA follows: TGTGCCAGCAGTTTCGGGGGAGATACTGAAGCTTTCTTT.

The chain combines TRBV7-8 with TRBJ2-5; 12 bases line up with TRBD2. Germline loops: CDR1 SGHVS, CDR2 FQNEAQ. CDR3 length: 17 residues. After removal of 0 bases from V and 4 bases from J, the junction contained 6 bases not matched to a gene. The CDR3 loop reads CASSLAVGTSGRETQYF. DNA for the CDR3: TGTGCCAGCAGCTTAGCGGTGGGGACTAGCGGGCGAGAGACCCAGTACTTC.

The CDR3 DNA follows: TGTGCCACCCCCGCGGGGGGCCTAGGGCCTGAAGCTTTCTTT. Translated: CATPAGGLGPEAFF. V is TRBV2 and J is TRBJ1-1, with D possibly matching TRBD1 (6 bases). CDR3 length equals 14 residues. Germline CDR1 is SNHLY and CDR2 is FYNNEI. Trimming took off 10 bases at V and 6 bases at J, with 21 bases between the two ends.

This clone has only one observation. The J gene is TRBJ1-2, the V gene TRBV5-6, with a weak D call TRBD1 (5 bases). The germline CDR1 and CDR2 sequences are SGHDT and YYEEEE. V lost 0 bases to trimming and J lost 7 bases, with 16 bases between them. This CDR3 is built from 15 residues. CDR3 in amino acids: CASSLVFAGDGGYTF. The CDR3 nucleotides are TGTGCCAGCAGCTTGGTTTTCGCGGGGGACGGTGGCTACACCTTC.

The rearrangement uses TRBV24-1 and TRBJ2-7, with 8 bases lining up with TRBD2. V lost 9 bases, J lost 4 bases, and 10 bases stayed unmatched. The CDR3 has 14 amino acids. The germline CDR1 and CDR2 sequences are KGHDR and SFDVKD. CDR3 sequence reads: CATAMRGAGYEQYF. CDR3 DNA sequence: TGTGCCACCGCTATGCGGGGGGCCGGTTACGAGCAGTACTTC.

The CDR3 sequence is CASSFGTSSGNTIYF. The DNA of the CDR3 is TGTGCCAGCAGCTTTGGTACCAGCTCTGGAAACACCATATATTTT. V gene TRBV11-2 combines with J gene TRBJ1-3; D gene uncertain. Germline V gives CDR1 SGHAT, CDR2 FQNNGV. V lost 3 bases, J lost 0 bases, and 9 bases lay in between. This CDR3 has 15 residues.

This clone has only one observation. This chain links TRBV9 with TRBJ1-2, with TRBD1 as a possible D gene (5 bases). This CDR3 has 14 amino acids. Germline V gene lookup returns CDR1 SGDLS and CDR2 YYNGEE. Deletions cut 6 bases from V and 0 bases from J, with 12 bases between. The CDR3 DNA is TGTGCCAGCACCCCCCAACAGGCTAACTATGGCTACACCTTC. This encodes CASTPQQANYGYTF. The full variable domain, its missing parts supplied by reference TRBV9 and TRBJ1-2, is DSGVTQTPKHLITATGQRVTLRCSPRSGDLSVYWYQQSLDQGLQFLIQYYNGEERAKGNILERFSAQQFPDLHSELNLSSLELGDSALYFCASTPQQANYGYTFGSGTRLTVV.

The rearrangement links TRBV9 to TRBJ1-4; no clear D gene. V was trimmed by 1 base and J by 0 bases, leaving 7 bases between them. CDR3 length: 15 amino acids. Germline CDR1 reads SGDLS; CDR2 reads YYNGEE. The CDR3 protein is CASSVYSTTNEKLFF. The CDR3 bases are TGTGCCAGCAGCGTATACAGCACAACTAATGAAAAACTGTTTTTT.

V usage is TRBV7-9 and J usage is TRBJ2-1; D not certain. Germline CDR1 and CDR2: SEHNR and FQNEAQ (reference sequence). This CDR3 has 13 residues. Trimming removed 2 bases from V and 8 bases from J, with 10 bases in between. In DNA, the CDR3 is TGTGCCAGCAGCTTAAGCCCCGCCTATGAGCAGTTCTTC. As protein: CASSLSPAYEQFF. The whole variable domain, filled in from reference TRBV7-9 and TRBJ2-1, reads DTGVSQNPRHKITKRGQNVTFRCDPISEHNRLYWYRQTLGQGPEFLTYFQNEAQLEKSRLLSDRFSAERPKGSFSTLEIQRTEQGDSAMYLCASSLSPAYEQFFGPGTRLTVL.

The CDR3 coding sequence is TGCGCCAGCAGCGGGGGACAGAGTTACAATGAGCAGTTCTTC. Amino acid sequence: CASSGGQSYNEQFF. This chain links TRBV5-1 with TRBJ2-1, with TRBD1 matching over 7 bases. CDR3 length equals 14 residues. The ends lost 4 bases at V and 4 bases at J; junction bases unmatched: 5. Looked up from germline, CDR1 is SGHRS and CDR2 is YFSETQ.

V gene TRBV5-1 combines with J gene TRBJ2-3, with D unclear. This CDR3 region has 14 residues. V lost 7 bases and J 4 bases, leaving 16 bases between the germline ends. Germline V CDR1 and CDR2: SGHRS, YFSETQ. The CDR3 loop reads CASHPPRYSDTQYF. CDR3 nucleotides: TGCGCCAGCCACCCCCCGAGGTATTCAGATACGCAGTATTTT.

V is TRBV9 and J is TRBJ1-4; D is unclear. The germline V gene has CDR1 SGDLS and CDR2 YYNGEE. V was shortened by 4 bases and J by 5 bases, with 18 bases between the two germline ends. This CDR3 spans 16 amino acids. The CDR3 protein is CASSSSHGIRNEKLFF. As DNA, the CDR3 is TGTGCCAGCAGCTCAAGCCACGGGATTCGGAATGAAAAACTGTTTTTT.